Following are 9 T cell receptor beta chains from one sample sequenced in a study of blood T cells in healthy people across ages. Together with a sample-barcoded 5' primer, a J-beta primer mix was included in a second PCR lasting roughly 6 to 12 cycles. TCRdb ran MiXCR on the 5' RACE reads and lists one entry per CDR3 protein. The sample has around 900,000 distinct CDR3 sequences, 25% to 30% seen once; the top ten hold around a sixth. The specimen was blood. All receptors derive from a woman aged 80 or older in good health.

This clonotype was picked up many times. The V gene is TRBV20-1, the J gene TRBJ2-1, with 12 bases fitting TRBD2. Per germline, CDR1 DFQATT and CDR2 SNEGSKA (reference sequence). J was trimmed by 2 bases and V by 6 bases; bases with no gene match: 2. CDR3 length: 14 amino acids. The DNA of the CDR3 is TGCAGTGCGAGACTAGCGGGGGCCTACAATGAGCAGTTCTTC. Its protein is CSARLAGAYNEQFF.

This clonotype was observed many times. The chain uses TRBV7-2 and TRBJ1-3; tentatively, D is TRBD1 (5 bases). Trimming stripped 4 bases from V and 4 bases from J, with 17 bases between. The CDR3 is 16 residues long. The germline gives CDR1 SGHTA, CDR2 FQGNSA. DNA of the CDR3: TGTGCCAGCAGCTCCCCTCGGGGGTACCTGGGAAACACCATATATTTT. It translates to CASSSPRGYLGNTIYF. The complete variable domain, with remaining parts taken from reference TRBV7-2 and TRBJ1-3, reads GAGVSQSPSNKVTEKGKDVELRCDPISGHTALYWYRQSLGQGLEFLIYFQGNSAPDKSGLPSDRFSAERTGGSVSTLTIQRTQQEDSAVYLCASSSPRGYLGNTIYFGEGSWLTVV.

This clonotype was found a few times. The rearrangement uses TRBV14 and TRBJ2-7, with 10 bases that match TRBD2. The germline V gene encodes CDR1 SGHDN and CDR2 FVKESK. V dropped 4 bases and J dropped 6; count of bases not matched to a gene: 3. This CDR3 has 13 residues. The CDR3 loop is CASSLSGGFEQYF. CDR3 sequence (DNA): TGTGCCAGCAGCCTTAGCGGGGGGTTCGAGCAGTACTTC.

The J gene is TRBJ1-5, the V gene TRBV10-3; no reliable D call. V lost 6 bases and J 0 bases, leaving 6 bases between the germline ends. The V gene's germline CDR1 is ENHRY and CDR2 SYGVKD. The length of the CDR3 is 13 residues. This CDR3 reads CAIRTVSNQPQHF. The CDR3 nucleotides read TGTGCCATCAGGACCGTTAGCAATCAGCCCCAGCATTTT.

Of note for this clonotype: A much larger clone lies one base from this, so it may be a read error. The V and J genes are TRBV30 and TRBJ1-2; D possibly corresponds to TRBD1 (6 bases). CDR1 is GTSNPN and CDR2 is SVGIG in the germline V gene (reference sequence). This CDR3 is 13 amino acids long. Deletions cut 0 bases from V and 6 bases from J, with 11 bases between. The CDR3 region has the DNA TGTGCCTGGAGTGTAGGTCGGGGGCATGGCTACACCTTC. Translated, it gives CAWSVGRGHGYTF.

This clonotype appeared many times. V is TRBV6-5 and J is TRBJ2-3, with 10 bases lining up with TRBD2. J was trimmed by 7 bases and V by 0 bases; bases with no gene match: 7. Germline lookup yields CDR1 MNHEY and CDR2 SVGAGI. The CDR3 runs to 16 residues. In DNA form, the CDR3 reads TGTGCCAGCAGTTACTCTCTAGCGGGGGTTTTAAATACGCAGTATTTT. The encoded protein is CASSYSLAGVLNTQYF.

Turning to this clonotype: Since a much larger clone is just one base distant, this may be a read error. This chain links TRBV29-1 with TRBJ2-7; weak D call: TRBD2 (5 bases). V lost 4 bases and J lost 2, with 6 bases in between. The germline V gene encodes CDR1 SQVTM and CDR2 ANQGSEA. This CDR3 is 11 amino acids long. The CDR3 bases are TGCAGCGTTGGAGGGACCTACGAGCAGTACTTC. As protein: CSVGGTYEQYF.

This clonotype occurred once. This chain connects TRBV20-1 to TRBJ1-1; TRBD1 might be the D (5 bases). CDR1 and CDR2 (germline): DFQATT, SNEGSKA (reference sequence). Trimming shortened V by 5 bases and J by 3 bases, and 13 bases separated the two germline ends. The CDR3 is 13 amino acids. The DNA for the CDR3 is TGCAGTGCTGAATCAGGGATGGACACTGAAGCTTTCTTT. Translating it yields CSAESGMDTEAFF.

This clonotype occurred many times. V gene TRBV6-1 combines with J gene TRBJ1-1; D call uncertain. The germline V and J ends were trimmed by 6 bases and 4 bases, with 18 bases remaining between them. Per germline, CDR1 MNHNS and CDR2 SASEGT. The CDR3 length is 15 residues. The CDR3 DNA sequence: TGTGCCAGCAGCCCAACCCGGGAAAGAGGCACTGAAGCTTTCTTT. Encoded protein: CASSPTRERGTEAFF.